These 4 T cell receptor beta chains were sequenced from one sample in a study of long-term antiretroviral therapy in people with HIV. Researchers ran immunoSEQ v3.0 at survey level. TCRdb keeps only in-frame clones here, not all; method: immunoSEQ multiplex PCR. In the table there are under 50,000 clones, 65% to 90% of which are singletons. The material was unsorted PBMCs, obtained just before starting antiretroviral therapy. The receptors originated from a woman between 18 and 29 years old with HIV.

This chain links TRBV6-5 with TRBJ1-1; tentative D call: TRBD1 (6 bases). Germline V gives CDR1 MNHEY, CDR2 SVGAGI. V was shortened by 3 bases and J by 1 base, with 9 bases between the two germline ends. The CDR3 consists of 14 residues. CDR3 residues: CASSYSGANTEAFF. The CDR3 DNA sequence: TGTGCCAGCAGTTATTCAGGGGCGAACACTGAAGCTTTCTTT.

V and J are TRBV9 and TRBJ2-6, with a possible D match to TRBD1 (6 bases). Per the germline V gene, CDR1 is SGDLS and CDR2 is YYNGEE. The CDR3 is 15 amino acids. V was shortened by 6 bases and J by 4 bases, with 14 bases between the two germline ends. CDR3 sequence (DNA): TGTGCCAGCATTGGGGGCGGGCTAGGGGCCAACGTCCTGACTTTC. This sequence encodes CASIGGGLGANVLTF.

This clone was found once. This chain uses TRBV4-1 with TRBJ1-4, with D hard to call. The germline gives CDR1 MGHRA, CDR2 YSYEKL. The germline V and J ends were trimmed by 1 base and 5 bases, with 11 bases remaining between them. The CDR3 covers 15 residues. The CDR3 DNA reads as TGCGCCAGCAGCCAAGGAGGGCCGCTAAATGAAAAACTGTTTTTT. Translated: CASSQGGPLNEKLFF.

This clone was recorded once. This sequence joins TRBV25-1 and TRBJ2-1; unclear D gene. In germline, CDR1 is MGHDK, CDR2 SYGVNS. The V and J ends lost 2 bases and 4 bases respectively, with 3 bases between them. There are 12 residues in the CDR3. Written as DNA, the CDR3 is TGTGCCAGCAGTGAAAGGTACAATGAGCAGTTCTTC. This codes for CASSERYNEQFF.